This TCR beta chain came from a study of a mutant IDH1 vaccine in newly diagnosed glioma. The wider study: Treated patients, around 60% male and roughly 40% female, averaged approximately 40 years of age. Most had both radiotherapy and temozolomide beforehand; others had only one. Study-wide findings and caveats: Pseudoprogression showed no apparent link to changes in top peripheral T cell clonotypes. Patients showed vaccine-induced immune responses at a rate of around 93%.

Notes on this clone: Its specificity is unknown. The same CDR3 also results from other DNA sequences found in this sample.

Profiling relied on immunoSEQ multiplex PCR, and the TCRdb table lists in-frame clones only, not all of them. The data show 80,000 to 100,000 clones, around 79% seen once. Indicated time point: baseline, week 1 (first vaccination visit). Treatment reported: pre-vaccination baseline after standard-of-care therapy. Germline CDR1 and CDR2: LNHDA and SQIVND (reference sequence). With 3 bases removed from V and 4 bases from J, the gap between germline ends came to 10 bases. The CDR3 consists of 14 residues. The material was PBMCs, obtained from a glioma patient treated with radiotherapy, temozolomide or both. The source is a man between 40 and 49 years old with glioma. Some clones in this sample may be carry-over from other donors' samples. The chain uses TRBV19 and TRBJ1-5; weak D call: TRBD1 (6 bases). The chain's CDR3 is CASSIRDNNQPQHF. The CDR3 DNA reads TGTGCCAGTAGTATCCGGGACAATAATCAGCCCCAGCATTTT.